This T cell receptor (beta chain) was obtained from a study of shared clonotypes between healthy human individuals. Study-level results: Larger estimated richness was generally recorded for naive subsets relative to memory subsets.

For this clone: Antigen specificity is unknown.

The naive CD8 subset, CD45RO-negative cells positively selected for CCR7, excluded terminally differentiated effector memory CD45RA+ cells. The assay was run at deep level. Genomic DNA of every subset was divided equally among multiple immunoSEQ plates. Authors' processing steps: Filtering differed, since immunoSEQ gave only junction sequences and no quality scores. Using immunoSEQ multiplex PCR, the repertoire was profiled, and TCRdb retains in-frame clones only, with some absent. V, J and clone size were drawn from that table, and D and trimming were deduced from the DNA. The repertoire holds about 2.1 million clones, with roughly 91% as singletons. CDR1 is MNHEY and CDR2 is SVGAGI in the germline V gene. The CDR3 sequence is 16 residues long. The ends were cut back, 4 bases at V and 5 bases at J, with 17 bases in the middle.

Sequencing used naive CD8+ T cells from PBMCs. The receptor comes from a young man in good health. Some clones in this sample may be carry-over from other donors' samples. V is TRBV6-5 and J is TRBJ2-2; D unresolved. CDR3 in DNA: TGTGCCAGCAGTTCCGCTATTGAAAAGGTTACCGGGGAGCTGTTTTTT. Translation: CASSSAIEKVTGELFF.